This T cell receptor (beta chain) was retrieved from a study of PD-1 blockade in mismatch repair-deficient tumors. Across the whole study: Enrolled about 2012-2016, patients had progressing, pretreated mismatch repair-deficient cancers of about twelve types.

Clones were read by immunoSEQ multiplex PCR, and TCRdb kept only the in-frame ones, dropping some. The sample carries some 49,000 clones, over 75% recorded once. Study-level results: After pembrolizumab, tumor-resident clones rose rapidly, then generally contracted before radiologic responses.

About this clone: Its specificity is unknown.

CDR3 size: 16 residues. CDR1 and CDR2 from the germline V gene are SGHDT and YYEEEE. V was clipped by 3 bases and J by 1 base; unmatched bases: 4. The chain carries TRBV5-6 and TRBJ2-3; 11 bases are shared with TRBD2. This material consisted of PBMCs, taken before pembrolizumab treatment. This sequence originates from an adult with mismatch repair-deficient cancer. The CDR3 bases are TGTGCCAGCAGCTCTAGCGGGAGGATGGGCACAGATACGCAGTATTTT. Its protein product is CASSSSGRMGTDTQYF.